The rows below give T cell receptor beta chains drawn from one sample of a study of spatial heterogeneity in lung cancer. TCRdb re-called the 5' RACE reads through MiXCR, storing one row per CDR3 protein. The table shows some 11,000 distinct CDR3 sequences, with roughly 7.9% occurring only once. Sequencing was performed on lung tumor tissue, taken at surgery. These receptors were collected from a female donor with early-stage non-small cell lung cancer. The CDR3 runs from the conserved cysteine through the conserved F or W. Fields, in order: V gene, CDR3 length, J gene, D gene, clone size, CDR3 DNA, CDR3 protein. The D gene is left open where the match is weak. The size field is filled for only some rows; it gives once, few, many or a size class.

TRBV6-2/TRBV6-3	15	TRBJ2-2	TRBD1	many	TGTGCCAGCAGGCCGGGACAGGGTTTCGGCGGGGAGCTGTTTTTT	CASRPGQGFGGELFF
TRBV9	15	TRBJ2-2	TRBD1	many	TGTGCCAGCAGCCACCAGGGGGTTAACACCGGGGAGCTGTTTTTT	CASSHQGVNTGELFF
TRBV7-9	12	TRBJ1-1	-	many	TGTGCCAGCAGCCCCACCCGGGGCTTCCCTTTCTTT	CASSPTRGFPFF
TRBV12-3/TRBV12-4	12	TRBJ1-2	-	-	TGTGCCAGCAGTTTACAAAACTATGGCTACACCTTC	CASSLQNYGYTF
TRBV20-1	11	TRBJ1-1	TRBD1	medium-sized	TGCAGTGCCAGGGGGGCCACTGAAGCTTTCTTT	CSARGATEAFF
TRBV6-6	15	TRBJ1-5	-	few	TGTGCCAGCAGTTACGGGGGCGCGAGCAATCAGCCCCAGCATTTT	CASSYGGASNQPQHF
TRBV19	13	TRBJ2-2	-	many	TGTGCCAGTAGGGAATTGATTAACGGGGAGCTGTTTTTT	CASRELINGELFF
TRBV11-2	15	TRBJ1-6	-	many	TGTGCCAGCAGGGAGTTTGGCTCCTATAATTCACCCCTCCACTTT	CASREFGSYNSPLHF
TRBV20-1	13	TRBJ2-1	TRBD2	many	TGCAGTGCTTCGGGGGGGCTCTACAATGAGCAGTTCTTC	CSASGGLYNEQFF
TRBV20-1	14	TRBJ1-1	-	many	TGCAGTGCTAGACTCCCAGGCCTGAACACTGAAGCTTTCTTT	CSARLPGLNTEAFF
TRBV28	13	TRBJ2-7	-	few	TGTGCCAGCATCGCGGAAAGGGGGTCTAAGCAGTACTTC	CASIAERGSKQYF
TRBV15	15	TRBJ2-3	TRBD1	many	TGTGCCACCAGCAGAGGGACAGGGAACAGGGATACGCAGTATTTT	CATSRGTGNRDTQYF
TRBV29-1	15	TRBJ2-5	TRBD2	-	TGCAGCGTGGCGAGACTAGCGGGCTCGCAAGAGACCCAGTACTTC	CSVARLAGSQETQYF
TRBV29-1	11	TRBJ2-1	TRBD2	many	TGCAGCGTTGATTTTAGGGGACTACCGATTTTC	CSVDFRGLPIF
TRBV19	13	TRBJ1-5	-	many	TGTGCCAGTAGTAAGGGGAGGGATCAGCCCCAGCATTTT	CASSKGRDQPQHF
TRBV12-3/TRBV12-4	12	TRBJ2-1	-	medium-sized	TGTGCCAGCAGCCCCGGACAGAATGAGCAGTTCTTC	CASSPGQNEQFF
TRBV5-1	14	TRBJ1-1	TRBD1	many	TGCGCCAGCAGCTTTGCAGGGGGTACCACTGAAGCTTTCTTT	CASSFAGGTTEAFF
TRBV4-1	15	TRBJ2-3	TRBD1	many	TGCGCCAGCAGCCAAGATGGACAGGGCACAGGTACGCAGTATTTT	CASSQDGQGTGTQYF
TRBV5-8	15	TRBJ2-7	TRBD2	many	TGTGCCAGCAGCTTACCTAGCGGGGACACCTACGAGCAGTACTTC	CASSLPSGDTYEQYF
TRBV28	16	TRBJ2-3	-	medium-sized	TGTGCCAGCAGTTTACCGGGACCCCGGGTATCCGATACGCAGTATTTT	CASSLPGPRVSDTQYF
TRBV5-6	13	TRBJ1-1	-	many	TGTGCCAGCAGCTACCCGCCGGGAACTGAAGCTTTCTTT	CASSYPPGTEAFF
TRBV29-1	15	TRBJ2-3	TRBD2	-	TGCAGCGTTCGAGGGACTAGAGAAAGCACAGATACGCAGTATTTT	CSVRGTRESTDTQYF
TRBV7-3	16	TRBJ2-3	-	many	TGTGCCAGCAGCTCGAGCTGGACCCCGAACACAGATACGCAGTATTTT	CASSSSWTPNTDTQYF
TRBV30	15	TRBJ1-1	-	many	TGTGCCTGGAGAGAAGGGTCTACCGGGGAGGCTGAAGCTTTCTTT	CAWREGSTGEAEAFF
TRBV7-2	14	TRBJ2-1	-	few	TGTGCCAGCAGCTTACAGGGGTTCGGCAATGAGCAGTTCTTC	CASSLQGFGNEQFF
TRBV2	14	TRBJ2-5	TRBD2	many	TGTGCCAGCAGTGAAACTAGCGGGGGAGAGACCCAGTACTTC	CASSETSGGETQYF
TRBV7-2	14	TRBJ2-3	-	medium-sized	TGTGCCAGCAGCTTAGATCCTAGTTCCGATACGCAGTATTTT	CASSLDPSSDTQYF
TRBV20-1	14	TRBJ2-1	-	many	TGCAGTGCTAGTTGGCTAGACTCCTACAATGAGCAGTTCTTC	CSASWLDSYNEQFF
TRBV27	15	TRBJ1-4	-	many	TGTGCCAGCAGCCCACTCGACAGATTTTTCGAAAAACTGTTTTTT	CASSPLDRFFEKLFF
TRBV9	14	TRBJ1-6	-	many	TGTGCCAGCAGCGTTCAGGGGTATTCTTCACCCCTCCACTTT	CASSVQGYSSPLHF
TRBV20-1	15	TRBJ1-5	-	-	TGCAGTGCTAGGGCCGGACAGCATAGCAATCAGCCCCAGCATTTT	CSARAGQHSNQPQHF
TRBV7-2	13	TRBJ1-1	-	many	TGTGCCAGCAGCCTGGTGGGTCAGAGTGAAGCTTTCTTT	CASSLVGQSEAFF
TRBV4-3	16	TRBJ1-2	-	many	TGCGCCAGCAGCGTCTCCCTGACAGCCTCGGACTATGGCTACACCTTC	CASSVSLTASDYGYTF
TRBV20-1	15	TRBJ2-3	-	few	TGCAGTGGGAATGGTGTCGGCGGGGGCACAGATACGCAGTATTTT	CSGNGVGGGTDTQYF
TRBV4-3	18	TRBJ2-6	-	many	TGCGCCAGCAGCCCGTCCTTTTCGGGGTCCGCTGGGGCCAACGTCCTGACTTTC	CASSPSFSGSAGANVLTF
TRBV20-1	16	TRBJ1-6	-	many	TGCAGTGCTACCTCAGGGCGACGCTCCTATAATTCACCCCTCCACTTT	CSATSGRRSYNSPLHF
TRBV7-2	15	TRBJ2-3	TRBD2	many	TGTGCCAGCAGCACGGGACTATCTCGCATGGTTACGCAGTATTTT	CASSTGLSRMVTQYF
TRBV20-1	16	TRBJ2-2	TRBD1	many	TGCAGTGCTCCCACCGGGACAGGGCTTACCACCGGGGAGCTGTTTTTT	CSAPTGTGLTTGELFF
TRBV14	14	TRBJ2-2	TRBD2	many	TGTGCCAGCAGACTAGCGGTGAACACCGGGGAGCTGTTTTTT	CASRLAVNTGELFF
TRBV28	13	TRBJ2-2	-	medium-sized	TGTGCCAGCAGTTTAAGGGGCACCGGGGAGCTGTTTTTT	CASSLRGTGELFF
TRBV29-1	12	TRBJ2-7	-	many	TGCAGCGTTGAAGGCAGTGCCAGCGAGCAGTACTTC	CSVEGSASEQYF
TRBV9	14	TRBJ1-4	-	many	TGTGCCAGCACCCCTTCCGCTCAGAGTGAAAAACTGTTTTTT	CASTPSAQSEKLFF
TRBV24-1	13	TRBJ2-2	-	many	TGTGCCACCACCAACGCAGGAGCCGGGGAGCTGTTTTTT	CATTNAGAGELFF
TRBV9	17	TRBJ1-3	TRBD1	many	TGTGCCAGCAGCGTAAATAGGGGGCCTTCCTCTGGAAACACCATATATTTT	CASSVNRGPSSGNTIYF
TRBV2	15	TRBJ2-3	TRBD2	many	TGTGCCAGCACCCTAGCGGGGGGGGCGACAGATACGCAGTATTTT	CASTLAGGATDTQYF
TRBV6-5	13	TRBJ2-7	TRBD1	many	TGTGCCAGCAGCTGGGGACAGTTGGGAGAGCAGTACTTC	CASSWGQLGEQYF
TRBV5-1	14	TRBJ2-7	TRBD1	-	TGCGCCAGCAGCTTGGGACAGGGGCATGACGAGCAGTACTTC	CASSLGQGHDEQYF
TRBV5-4	19	TRBJ2-2	TRBD1	few	TGTGCCAGCAGAACCGGAGCGCCTACAGGGGGCTGGGGCACCGGGGAGCTGTTTTTT	CASRTGAPTGGWGTGELFF
TRBV28	12	TRBJ1-2	-	many	TGTGCCAGCAGTTTGAACCTCTATGGCTACACCTTC	CASSLNLYGYTF
TRBV7-9	13	TRBJ2-5	-	few	TGTGCCAGCAGCTTTTGGGGACAAGAGACCCAGTACTTC	CASSFWGQETQYF
TRBV20-1	13	TRBJ2-5	-	many	TGCAGTGCTAGAGCTTACTTCCAGGAGACCCAGTACTTC	CSARAYFQETQYF
TRBV27	16	TRBJ1-4	-	many	TGTGCCAGCAGTAAATCGACAGTTGCAACTAATGAAAAACTGTTTTTT	CASSKSTVATNEKLFF
TRBV11-2	13	TRBJ1-2	-	-	TGTGCCAGCAGCTCCTATTCCCTAGCCGGCTACACCTTC	CASSSYSLAGYTF
TRBV12-3/TRBV12-4	16	TRBJ2-1	TRBD2	many	TGTGCCAGCAGTTTAAGGACTAGCGGCTCCTACAATGAGCAGTTCTTC	CASSLRTSGSYNEQFF
TRBV24-1	16	TRBJ2-3	TRBD1	many	TGTGCCACCAGTGATAAGATGGGACAGGCCACAGATACGCAGTATTTT	CATSDKMGQATDTQYF
TRBV6-2/TRBV6-3	13	TRBJ2-1	-	medium-sized	TGTGCCAGCGGTCTAGAGGGCTACAATGAGCAGTTCTTC	CASGLEGYNEQFF
TRBV5-1	14	TRBJ2-1	-	medium-sized	TGCGCCAGCAGCTTGCCAGGGTCGTCGAATGAGCAGTTCTTC	CASSLPGSSNEQFF
TRBV3-1	14	TRBJ2-1	-	-	TGTGCCAGCAGCCATGCAGGGGGGGGCAATGAGAAGTTCTTC	CASSHAGGGNEKFF
TRBV12-3/TRBV12-4	15	TRBJ1-2	-	many	TGTGCCAGCAGTTTATCCCCGGGGGGGGCCTATGGCTACACCTTC	CASSLSPGGAYGYTF